One sample yielded the 30 T cell receptor beta chains listed below, sequenced in a study of beta chain features in type 1 diabetes. Since all of the isolated RNA was reverse transcribed, expressed TCRB transcripts were what got sequenced. Using immunoSEQ multiplex PCR, the repertoire was profiled, and TCRdb retains in-frame clones only, with some absent. The sample has hundreds of thousands of clones; about 16% are singletons. The sample taken for sequencing was naive CD4+ T cells from blood. The receptors were sampled from a man in his late teens or twenties in good health.

V usage is TRBV18 and J usage is TRBJ2-2, with unresolved D. This CDR3 region has 13 residues. V was cut by 3 bases and J by 4 bases, with 6 bases left in between. Germline V CDR1 and CDR2: KGHSH, LQKENI. CDR3 coding DNA: TGTGCCAGCTCACCGGACCTCACCGGGGAGCTGTTTTTT. This gives the protein CASSPDLTGELFF.

The chain links TRBV28 to TRBJ1-1; D uncertain. This CDR3 comprises 13 residues. Germline loops: CDR1 MDHEN, CDR2 SYDVKM. Between the trimmed V and J ends, which lost 5 bases and 1 base, there was a span of 8 bases. The CDR3 nucleotides are TGTGCCAGCAGTATAACGGGGAACACTGAAGCTTTCTTT. It encodes CASSITGNTEAFF.

The V call is TRBV25-1, the J call TRBJ1-1, with 8 bases identical to TRBD1. The CDR3 sequence is 14 residues long. J gave up 11 bases and V 1 base, and 9 bases lay outside the gene matches. The germline V gene encodes CDR1 MGHDK and CDR2 SYGVNS. The chain's CDR3 is CASSEWGTGGDAFF. CDR3 sequence (DNA): TGTGCCAGCAGTGAATGGGGGACAGGCGGAGACGCTTTCTTT.

This clone showed up just a few times. The rearrangement uses TRBV7-2 and TRBJ2-5, with D perhaps TRBD1 (5 bases). Germline V gene data show CDR1 as SGHTA and CDR2 as FQGNSA. Trimming took off 8 bases at V and 6 bases at J, with 16 bases between the two ends. The length of the CDR3 is 13 residues. CDR3: CASGRGRVKTQYF. The CDR3 nucleotides read TGTGCCAGCGGGCGTGGCAGGGTGAAGACCCAGTACTTC.

Concerning this clone: The junction departs from the called germline gene at one end, perhaps through a read error. Other DNA sequences in the sample encode the same CDR3. The V and J genes are TRBV18 and TRBJ2-7; 9 nucleotides align to TRBD1. This CDR3 region has 15 residues. The germline CDR1 and CDR2 sequences are KGHSH and LQKENI. The DNA for the CDR3 is TGTGCCAGTTCACCACCTGGGACAGGGCCATACGAGCAGTACTTC. Amino acid sequence: CASSPPGTGPYEQYF.

The chain employs TRBV9 and TRBJ2-1, with TRBD2 identical over 13 bases. The CDR3 totals 16 residues. Germline CDR1 is SGDLS and CDR2 is YYNGEE. The V gene end was trimmed by 3 bases and the J gene end by 3 bases; junction bases not matched to a gene: 3. CDR3 DNA: TGTGCCAGCAGCGCCAGGACTAGCGGGGGCTACAATGAGCAGTTCTTC. It codes for CASSARTSGGYNEQFF.

This clone appeared a few times. The V and J genes are TRBV6-6 and TRBJ2-5; 10 bases map to TRBD2. With V trimmed by 6 bases and J by 5 bases, 12 bases remained unmatched. This CDR3 comprises 16 residues. Germline CDR1 MNHNY, CDR2 SVGAGI (reference sequence). The CDR3 protein is CASRDSGGAGWETQYF. The CDR3 DNA is TGTGCCAGCAGAGACAGCGGGGGGGCCGGCTGGGAGACCCAGTACTTC.

The chain recombines TRBV9 with TRBJ2-1; a weak D match, TRBD2 (5 bases). Looked up from germline, CDR1 is SGDLS and CDR2 is YYNGEE. The V end lost 4 bases, the J end lost 6 bases, and 17 bases lay between the germline ends. This CDR3 has 15 amino acids. In DNA, the CDR3 is TGTGCCAGCAGCTTCAGTCTCACCACTAGCAATGAGCAGTTCTTC. It encodes CASSFSLTTSNEQFF.

The chain uses TRBV19 and TRBJ2-7; 9 bases are shared with TRBD2. This CDR3 comprises 16 residues. V trimming: 4 bases; J trimming: 3 bases; junction bases outside the gene matches: 10. Germline CDR1 LNHDA, CDR2 SQIVND (reference sequence). CDR3 DNA: TGTGCCAGTAGTACCCCCCGGGCGGGAGGGATCTACGAGCAGTACTTC. Translating gives CASSTPRAGGIYEQYF.

In regard to this clone: The same CDR3 is also encoded by other DNA sequences in this sample. The chain combines TRBV18 with TRBJ2-1, with 10 bases that match TRBD2. Germline V lookup: CDR1 KGHSH, CDR2 LQKENI. V was clipped by 2 bases and J by 2 bases; unmatched bases: 0. The CDR3 runs to 15 residues. The CDR3 protein is CASSPGTSAYNEQFF. The DNA for the CDR3 is TGTGCCAGCTCACCAGGGACTAGCGCCTACAATGAGCAGTTCTTC.

The sample holds a few counts of this clone. The genes are TRBV9 and TRBJ2-7; a possible D gene is TRBD1 (5 bases). Looked up from germline, CDR1 is SGDLS and CDR2 is YYNGEE. The length of the CDR3 is 15 residues. V was shortened by 0 bases and J by 5 bases, with 15 bases between the two germline ends. The CDR3 is CASSVGGGQGNEQYF. As DNA, the CDR3 is TGTGCCAGCAGCGTAGGCGGCGGTCAGGGTAACGAGCAGTACTTC.

This clone was counted a few times. The chain uses TRBV15 and TRBJ1-5; D unresolved. Germline CDR1 and CDR2: LNHNV and YYDKDF (reference sequence). The V end lost 6 bases, the J end lost 0 bases, and 3 bases lay between the germline ends. This CDR3 region has 12 residues. CDR3 sequence (DNA): TGTGCCACCAGACATAGCAATCAGCCCCAGCATTTT. Translation: CATRHSNQPQHF.

This clone was detected only a few times. J is TRBJ2-3 and V is TRBV7-9; TRBD1 aligns across 7 bases. The CDR3 totals 19 residues. Germline V CDR1 and CDR2: SEHNR, FQNEAQ (reference sequence). V dropped 5 bases and J dropped 0; count of bases not matched to a gene: 17. Here the CDR3 DNA reads TGTGCCAGCAGCCAACTATTAGGCACGGGACAGTCTAGCACAGATACGCAGTATTTT. Translated, it gives CASSQLLGTGQSSTDTQYF.

Worth noting for this clone: Other nucleotide sequences in the sample specify the same CDR3. This rearrangement joins TRBV28 to TRBJ2-3; no clear D gene. The CDR3 spans 11 residues. CDR1 is MDHEN and CDR2 is SYDVKM in the germline V gene. Deletions cut 6 bases from V and 3 bases from J, with 4 bases between. In DNA, the CDR3 is TGTGCCAGCAGAGGGACAGATACGCAGTATTTT. Residues: CASRGTDTQYF. Using reference TRBV28 and TRBJ2-3 for the parts outside the CDR3, the full variable domain is DVKVTQSSRYLVKRTGEKVFLECVQDMDHENMFWYRQDPGLGLRLIYFSYDVKMKEKGDIPEGYSVSREKKERFSLILESASTNQTSMYLCASRGTDTQYFGPGTRLTVL.

This clone was recorded a few times. This sequence joins TRBV2 and TRBJ2-3; weak D call: TRBD2 (6 bases). The CDR3 is 15 amino acids. Trimming cost V 4 bases and J 3 bases, with 14 bases left between them. The germline gives CDR1 SNHLY, CDR2 FYNNEI. The CDR3 sequence: CASSVGGMRTDTQYF. The CDR3 nucleotides are TGTGCCAGCAGTGTAGGCGGGATGCGTACAGATACGCAGTATTTT. The whole variable domain, remainder taken from reference TRBV2 and TRBJ2-3, is EPEVTQTPSHQVTQMGQEVILRCVPISNHLYFYWYRQILGQKVEFLVSFYNNEISEKSEIFDDQFSVERPDGSNFTLKIRSTKLEDSAMYFCASSVGGMRTDTQYFGPGTRLTVL.

The genes are TRBV5-6 and TRBJ1-1, with D possibly being TRBD1 (5 bases). V dropped 4 bases and J dropped 4 bases, with 17 bases sitting between them. Germline V gene lookup returns CDR1 SGHDT and CDR2 YYEEEE. The CDR3 spans 15 residues. CDR3 sequence: CASSARRGWGTEAFF. The CDR3 DNA sequence: TGTGCCAGCAGCGCACGTAGGGGCTGGGGCACTGAAGCTTTCTTT.

This chain connects TRBV29-1 to TRBJ2-1; 7 positions match TRBD2. In germline, CDR1 is SQVTM, CDR2 ANQGSEA. The junction had 8 bases not matched to a gene; V was cut back by 4 bases and J by 5 bases. The CDR3 has 14 residues. CDR3 coding DNA: TGCAGCGTTGGCGGGACTAAGGGGAACAATGAGCAGTTCTTC. Translating gives CSVGGTKGNNEQFF.

The rearrangement joins TRBV15 to TRBJ1-5; D possibly corresponds to TRBD1 (5 bases). The CDR3 extends over 16 amino acids. V was cut by 8 bases and J by 3 bases, with 20 bases left in between. Germline V CDR1 and CDR2: LNHNV, YYDKDF (reference sequence). This CDR3 reads CATQRERGSPNQPQHF. CDR3 nucleotides: TGTGCCACCCAACGAGAGAGGGGAAGCCCCAATCAGCCCCAGCATTTT.

CDR3 region: CASSFGIGTANINEQYF. The CDR3 nucleotides are TGTGCCAGCAGTTTTGGTATTGGGACAGCAAACATCAACGAGCAGTACTTC. The V gene is TRBV27, the J gene TRBJ2-7; TRBD1 aligns across 7 bases. This CDR3 spans 17 amino acids. After removal of 3 bases from V and 5 bases from J, the junction contained 16 bases not matched to a gene. CDR1 is MNHEY, CDR2 SMNVEV, per germline (reference sequence).

This clone has ten or more counts. The rearrangement uses TRBV10-3 and TRBJ2-1; 10 bases map to TRBD1. The germline gives CDR1 ENHRY, CDR2 SYGVKD. The CDR3 loop spans 16 amino acids. V shed 8 bases and J 5 bases; nucleotides not matched to a gene: 12. The CDR3 nucleotides read TGTGCCATCGAGTCGCCGGGGACAGGGGCCAACAATGAGCAGTTCTTC. It yields the protein CAIESPGTGANNEQFF.

V usage is TRBV5-4 and J usage is TRBJ2-2; 8 nucleotides align to TRBD1. CDR3 length: 15 residues. The germline gives CDR1 SGHNT, CDR2 YYREEE (reference sequence). Trimming took 0 bases from V and 9 from J; bases not matched to a gene: 7. The CDR3 sequence: CASSLDRGTYRELFF. In nucleotides, the CDR3 is TGTGCCAGCAGCTTGGACAGGGGGACCTACCGGGAGCTGTTTTTT.

V is TRBV9 and J is TRBJ2-1; D may be TRBD1 (5 bases). The germline gives CDR1 SGDLS, CDR2 YYNGEE. Trimming cost V 1 base and J 0 bases, with 14 bases left between them. The length of the CDR3 is 17 residues. DNA of the CDR3: TGTGCCAGCAGCGTAAGGGGCTTTACGAGCTCCTACAATGAGCAGTTCTTC. It is translated as CASSVRGFTSSYNEQFF. The full variable domain, with the rest looked up from reference TRBV9 and TRBJ2-1, is DSGVTQTPKHLITATGQRVTLRCSPRSGDLSVYWYQQSLDQGLQFLIQYYNGEERAKGNILERFSAQQFPDLHSELNLSSLELGDSALYFCASSVRGFTSSYNEQFFGPGTRLTVL.

This rearrangement joins TRBV4-3 to TRBJ1-2; a possible D gene is TRBD1 (5 bases). CDR1 and CDR2 from the germline V gene are LGHNA and YSLEER. Between the trimmed V and J ends, which lost 0 bases and 4 bases, there was a span of 18 bases. The CDR3 extends over 17 amino acids. Written as DNA, the CDR3 is TGCGCCAGCAGCCAAGATCAGGGCGTGGTCCGCACCTATGGCTACACCTTC. This translates into CASSQDQGVVRTYGYTF.

This chain uses TRBV15 with TRBJ2-7; 7 nucleotides match TRBD1. CDR1 and CDR2 (germline): LNHNV, YYDKDF (reference sequence). This CDR3 has 15 amino acids. J gave up 3 bases and V 3 bases, and 8 bases lay outside the gene matches. The CDR3 sequence: CATSSGTGVLYEQYF. The CDR3 DNA sequence: TGTGCCACCAGCAGTGGAACAGGGGTCCTCTACGAGCAGTACTTC.

This clone has only a few counts. Distinct nucleotide sequences in the sample also encode this CDR3. V and J are TRBV7-2 and TRBJ1-5; no firm D call. Trimming stripped 1 base from V and 0 bases from J, with 1 base between. The CDR3 spans 13 residues. The germline CDR1 and CDR2 sequences are SGHTA and FQGNSA. CDR3 DNA sequence: TGTGCCAGCAGCTTAGTTAGCAATCAGCCCCAGCATTTT. This codes for CASSLVSNQPQHF.

The rearrangement uses TRBV27 and TRBJ2-1, with no clear D. The CDR3 runs 13 residues. Germline CDR1 and CDR2: MNHEY and SMNVEV (reference sequence). V lost 2 bases and J 4 bases, leaving 6 bases between the germline ends. CDR3 nucleotide sequence: TGTGCCAGCAGTTTACGAGTTTACAATGAGCAGTTCTTC. It encodes CASSLRVYNEQFF.

J is TRBJ2-1 and V is TRBV20-1; the D is unclear. The CDR3 contains 10 residues. The V end lost 3 bases, the J end lost 10 bases, and 7 bases lay between the germline ends. Per germline, CDR1 DFQATT and CDR2 SNEGSKA (reference sequence). This CDR3 is CSASEGEQFF. The CDR3 DNA is TGCAGTGCTAGCGAAGGGGAGCAGTTCTTC.

This chain uses TRBV18 with TRBJ1-1; a possible D gene is TRBD1 (5 bases). Germline V CDR1 and CDR2: KGHSH, LQKENI. The germline V and J ends were trimmed by 4 bases and 6 bases, with 18 bases remaining between them. The length of the CDR3 is 15 residues. This chain's CDR3 is CASSLGAGNVAEAFF. As DNA, the CDR3 is TGTGCCAGCTCACTTGGGGCAGGGAACGTCGCTGAAGCTTTCTTT.

The sample holds a few counts of this clone. The V and J genes are TRBV6-6 and TRBJ2-7; 8 bases line up with TRBD1. CDR3 length: 15 residues. Trimming took 5 bases from V and 1 from J; bases not matched to a gene: 7. Germline V gene data show CDR1 as MNHNY and CDR2 as SVGAGI (reference sequence). This CDR3 is CASSRDRGASYEQYF. CDR3 bases: TGTGCCAGCAGTCGAGACAGGGGCGCTTCCTACGAGCAGTACTTC.

In this sample, this clone turned up a few times. The rearrangement uses TRBV6-5 and TRBJ1-1; D gene uncertain. Germline-derived CDR1 and CDR2 are MNHEY and SVGAGI. CDR3 length equals 13 residues. Trimming cost V 5 bases and J 3 bases, with 10 bases left between them. This CDR3 reads CASSPRWYTEAFF. The DNA of the CDR3 is TGTGCCAGCAGTCCGAGATGGTACACTGAAGCTTTCTTT.